The sequence of this TCR beta chain was determined in a study of cytomegalovirus exposure and HLA in healthy donors. About the study: Inside one of the first data releases sat roughly 80 million unique TCRs taken from HLA-typed donors. Regarding the study as a whole: Testing in vitro showed three CMV-associated chains specific for CMV antigens. Compared with the roughly 670-donor mean, an Asian-associated ancestry cluster reportedly had fewer N-insertions, according to a later analysis.

The germline V gene encodes CDR1 MNHEY and CDR2 SMNVEV (reference sequence). The CDR3 loop spans 14 amino acids. Trimming cost V 4 bases and J 4 bases, with 10 bases left between them. It was with 60 Vbeta and 13 Jbeta primers that the PCR ran. Generated by immunoSEQ multiplex PCR, the TCRdb table keeps only in-frame clones and is missing some. The repertoire shows about 210,000 clones; the top ten hold more than 0.75%. About this clone: The antigen is not known.

Sequencing used PBMCs. This sequence was found in a woman in her thirties in good health and CMV-seropositive. The chain has TRBV27 and TRBJ1-4, with D maybe TRBD1 (5 bases). In DNA, the CDR3 is TGTGCCAGCAGTTCAGGGTGGGTTAATGAAAAACTGTTTTTT. Protein: CASSSGWVNEKLFF.